Shown below are 32 T cell receptor beta chains from a single sample sequenced in a study of T cell responses to AZD1222 COVID-19 vaccine. Only in-frame clones appear in the TCRdb table, and some are missing; sequencing was by immunoSEQ multiplex PCR. Seen here are tens of thousands of clones, 87% observed once, and the top ten hold about 1.6%. Material: peripheral blood, obtained on day 0 of AZD1222 vaccination. All receptors derive from an adult in good health.

V gene TRBV6-6 combines with J gene TRBJ2-1; no reliable D call. V was clipped by 3 bases and J by 5 bases, with 14 bases between them. This CDR3 contains 15 residues. Germline CDR1 MNHNY, CDR2 SVGAGI (reference sequence). The CDR3 DNA follows: TGTGCCAGCAGTTATTGGGTGGACGGTGACAATGAGCAGTTCTTC. Its protein product is CASSYWVDGDNEQFF.

This rearrangement joins TRBV5-1 to TRBJ2-1; tentative D call: TRBD2 (5 bases). V was pared by 0 bases and J by 9 bases, with 13 bases between. CDR1 SGHRS and CDR2 YFSETQ come from the germline V gene. The CDR3 runs 14 residues. The CDR3 sequence: CASSLESNRGEQFF. CDR3 bases: TGCGCCAGCAGCTTGGAGTCTAACCGGGGTGAGCAGTTCTTC.

The chain is built from TRBV7-6 and TRBJ2-5; 15 nucleotides agree with TRBD2. The CDR3 runs 18 residues. In germline, CDR1 is SGHVS, CDR2 FNYEAQ. The ends lost 4 bases at V and 4 bases at J; junction bases unmatched: 10. This CDR3 is CASSSPYGLAGGRETQYF. The CDR3 nucleotides read TGTGCCAGCAGCTCCCCCTATGGACTAGCGGGAGGGCGAGAGACCCAGTACTTC.

CDR3 residues: CSPAEKLFF. The CDR3 DNA sequence: TGCAGCCCCGCGGAAAAACTGTTTTTT. V and J are TRBV29-1 and TRBJ1-4; D is undetermined. The germline V gene has CDR1 SQVTM and CDR2 ANQGSEA. This CDR3 is built from 9 residues. V lost 8 bases and J lost 8, with 6 bases in between.

The chain joins TRBV9 to TRBJ1-2, with D maybe TRBD1 (5 bases). Germline V gives CDR1 SGDLS, CDR2 YYNGEE. V lost 0 bases and J 7 bases, leaving 13 bases between the germline ends. The CDR3 is made up of 14 amino acids. The CDR3 DNA reads as TGTGCCAGCAGCGTAGATCCCAGGGACTCTGGCTACACCTTC. It specifies CASSVDPRDSGYTF. The whole variable domain, remainder taken from reference TRBV9 and TRBJ1-2, is DSGVTQTPKHLITATGQRVTLRCSPRSGDLSVYWYQQSLDQGLQFLIQYYNGEERAKGNILERFSAQQFPDLHSELNLSSLELGDSALYFCASSVDPRDSGYTFGSGTRLTVV.

This sequence joins TRBV18 and TRBJ1-5; D perhaps matches TRBD1 (5 bases). Germline loops: CDR1 KGHSH, CDR2 LQKENI. The V end was cut by 6 bases, the J end by 5 bases, with 11 bases between. The CDR3 length is 13 residues. The CDR3 loop is CASSRTSDQPQHF. The DNA of the CDR3 is TGTGCCAGCTCCCGGACATCAGATCAGCCCCAGCATTTT. Drawing the rest from reference TRBV18 and TRBJ1-5, the complete variable domain is NAGVMQNPRHLVRRRGQEARLRCSPMKGHSHVYWYRQLPEEGLKFMVYLQKENIIDESGMPKERFSAEFPKEGPSILRIQQVVRGDSAAYFCASSRTSDQPQHFGDGTRLSIL.

The chain is built from TRBV7-8 and TRBJ1-1; the D is unclear. The germline gives CDR1 SGHVS, CDR2 FQNEAQ. This CDR3 comprises 15 residues. Trimming cost V 5 bases and J 2 bases, with 15 bases left between them. DNA of the CDR3: TGTGCCAGCAGCCTCATAAGGCAAAGTAACACTGAAGCTTTCTTT. Encoded protein: CASSLIRQSNTEAFF. Full variable domain (outside the CDR3, taken from reference TRBV7-8 and TRBJ1-1): GAGVSQSPRYKVAKRGQDVALRCDPISGHVSLFWYQQALGQGPEFLTYFQNEAQLDKSGLPSDRFFAERPEGSVSTLKIQRTQQEDSAVYLCASSLIRQSNTEAFFGQGTRLTVV.

The chain is built from TRBV6-5 and TRBJ1-6; D unresolved. CDR3 length: 16 amino acids. Germline V gives CDR1 MNHEY, CDR2 SVGAGI. V shed 4 bases and J shed 5 bases, with 15 bases lying between them. CDR3 DNA: TGTGCCAGCAGTTCCTTTCCCGGCCTAGATAATTCACCCCTCCACTTT. Amino acids: CASSSFPGLDNSPLHF.

The chain combines TRBV4-2 with TRBJ1-4; unclear D gene. From germline, CDR1 is LGHNA and CDR2 YNFKEQ. V was cut by 1 base and J by 0 bases, with 6 bases left in between. The CDR3 runs to 15 residues. This CDR3 is CASSQVSATNEKLFF. The CDR3 DNA sequence: TGTGCCAGCAGCCAAGTGAGTGCAACTAATGAAAAACTGTTTTTT.

This clone came up a few times. The CDR3 region is CASSLRPFNTEAFF. As DNA, the CDR3 is TGCGCCAGCAGCTTGCGGCCTTTTAACACTGAAGCTTTCTTT. V is TRBV5-1 and J is TRBJ1-1; D gene ambiguous. The CDR3 length is 14 residues. V lost 1 base and J 2 bases, leaving 9 bases between the germline ends. CDR1 is SGHRS, CDR2 YFSETQ, per germline.

V and J are TRBV5-1 and TRBJ2-1; possibly TRBD2 for D (6 bases). This CDR3 region has 18 residues. Germline lookup yields CDR1 SGHRS and CDR2 YFSETQ. The V end was cut by 0 bases, the J end by 0 bases, with 16 bases between. The CDR3 region is CASSLALRAGSSYNEQFF. In DNA, the CDR3 is TGCGCCAGCAGCTTGGCCCTCAGAGCGGGCAGCTCCTACAATGAGCAGTTCTTC.

CDR3 coding DNA: TGTGCCAGCAGCGTAGGGGCTAGCGGGCCCCCTTACGAGCAGTACTTC. As protein: CASSVGASGPPYEQYF. The V gene is TRBV9, the J gene TRBJ2-7; 8 nucleotides align to TRBD2. Trimming removed 0 bases from V and 4 bases from J; junction bases left unmatched: 9. This CDR3 is 16 amino acids long. From germline, CDR1 is SGDLS and CDR2 YYNGEE.

The DNA for the CDR3 is TGTGCCTGTCCCGGGACAGGGGATACTGAAGCTTTCTTT. This codes for CACPGTGDTEAFF. This rearrangement joins TRBV30 to TRBJ1-1; 10 bases match TRBD1. The CDR3 spans 13 residues. Germline V gives CDR1 GTSNPN, CDR2 SVGIG (reference sequence). The V segment lost 6 bases and the J segment 5 bases; nucleotides outside the gene matches: 6.

The CDR3 region is CASSRSSWRQGNTIYF. DNA for the CDR3: TGTGCCAGCAGCCGATCCAGCTGGAGACAGGGAAACACCATATATTTT. J is TRBJ1-3 and V is TRBV14, with D perhaps TRBD1 (5 bases). The V end was cut by 4 bases, the J end by 4 bases, with 17 bases between. The CDR3 runs 16 residues. CDR1 and CDR2 (germline): SGHDN, FVKESK.

The chain joins TRBV7-8 to TRBJ1-5; D call uncertain. The CDR3 is made up of 13 amino acids. V was shortened by 2 bases and J by 6 bases, with 8 bases between the two germline ends. Germline CDR1 reads SGHVS; CDR2 reads FQNEAQ. CDR3 bases: TGTGCCAGCAGCTTATCGGGATTTCAGCCCCAGCATTTT. Amino acid sequence: CASSLSGFQPQHF.

This clone appeared a single time. The chain combines TRBV3-1 (or the pseudogene TRBV3-2) with TRBJ1-1; no firm D call. The germline gives CDR1 LGHDT, CDR2 YNNKEL (reference sequence). V gave up 0 bases and J gave up 0 bases, with 8 bases separating them. The length of the CDR3 is 15 residues. The CDR3 DNA follows: TGTGCCAGCAGCCAAGAGGTGGCGGTGAACACTGAAGCTTTCTTT. This encodes CASSQEVAVNTEAFF.

The chain carries TRBV19 and TRBJ2-1; D possibly uses TRBD1 or TRBD2 (6 bases each). Germline CDR1 reads LNHDA; CDR2 reads SQIVND (reference sequence). V dropped 5 bases and J dropped 2 bases, with 13 bases sitting between them. The CDR3 runs 15 residues. The chain's CDR3 is CASSRGLSTYNEQFF. For the CDR3, the DNA is TGTGCCAGTAGTCGGGGGCTTTCGACCTACAATGAGCAGTTCTTC.

The gene calls are TRBV11-2 and TRBJ2-7; 9 nucleotides align to TRBD1. Losses at the gene ends were 5 bases for V and 1 base for J; bases not matched to a gene: 9. The germline V gene encodes CDR1 SGHAT and CDR2 FQNNGV. There are 16 residues in the CDR3. CDR3 sequence reads: CASSAHRGRSSYEQYF. The CDR3 DNA follows: TGTGCCAGCAGCGCGCACAGGGGGCGCAGTTCCTACGAGCAGTACTTC.

The chain has TRBV20-1 and TRBJ2-1; weak D call: TRBD1 (6 bases). Per germline, CDR1 DFQATT and CDR2 SNEGSKA (reference sequence). Between the trimmed V and J ends, which lost 3 bases and 14 bases, there was a span of 17 bases. The CDR3 is 12 amino acids. The CDR3 loop reads CSASMGRGEEFF. CDR3 nucleotides: TGCAGTGCTAGTATGGGCAGGGGTGAAGAGTTCTTC.

The V gene is TRBV18, the J gene TRBJ1-1; unclear D gene. The CDR3 totals 14 residues. Deletions cut 4 bases from V and 0 bases from J, with 9 bases between. CDR1 is KGHSH, CDR2 LQKENI, per germline. In DNA, the CDR3 is TGTGCCAGCTCACTGGGCACCATGAACACTGAAGCTTTCTTT. Translated: CASSLGTMNTEAFF.

The rearrangement links TRBV5-1 to TRBJ1-6; no reliable D call. Germline-derived CDR1 and CDR2 are SGHRS and YFSETQ. CDR3 size: 13 residues. Trimming shortened V by 5 bases and J by 8 bases, and 11 bases separated the two germline ends. This chain's CDR3 is CASRPAADSPLHF. The CDR3 DNA follows: TGCGCCAGCAGACCCGCGGCGGATTCACCCCTCCACTTT.

This sequence joins TRBV11-2 and TRBJ2-1; D gene ambiguous. The CDR3 contains 13 residues. V was cut by 5 bases and J by 2 bases, with 7 bases left in between. Germline assignment: CDR1 SGHAT and CDR2 FQNNGV. CDR3 coding DNA: TGTGCCAGCAGCCCCATCACCTACAATGAGCAGTTCTTC. Its protein is CASSPITYNEQFF.

The rearrangement links TRBV5-1 to TRBJ1-2; D uncertain. The V end was cut by 2 bases, the J end by 4 bases, with 15 bases between. The CDR3 has 15 amino acids. Germline CDR1 is SGHRS and CDR2 is YFSETQ. CDR3: CASSFRLGDGYGYTF. The CDR3 nucleotides read TGCGCCAGCAGCTTCCGCTTGGGAGATGGCTATGGCTACACCTTC. The whole variable domain, remainder taken from reference TRBV5-1 and TRBJ1-2, is KAGVTQTPRYLIKTRGQQVTLSCSPISGHRSVSWYQQTPGQGLQFLFEYFSETQRNKGNFPGRFSGRQFSNSRSEMNVSTLELGDSALYLCASSFRLGDGYGYTFGSGTRLTVV.

CDR3 amino acids: CASMNPRDNNEQFF. The DNA of the CDR3 is TGTGCCAGCATGAACCCGCGGGACAACAATGAGCAGTTCTTC. This rearrangement joins TRBV6-5 to TRBJ2-1; D could derive from TRBD1 or TRBD2 (6 bases each). Trimming took off 7 bases at V and 5 bases at J, with 15 bases between the two ends. CDR1 is MNHEY and CDR2 is SVGAGI in the germline V gene. This CDR3 has 14 amino acids.

The chain couples TRBV11-1 to TRBJ2-2, with no clear D. Germline CDR1 reads SGHAT; CDR2 reads FQDESV (reference sequence). The CDR3 extends over 13 amino acids. V shed 5 bases and J shed 0 bases, with 4 bases lying between them. Here the CDR3 DNA reads TGTGCCAGCAGCCAAGCGAACACCGGGGAGCTGTTTTTT. The encoded protein is CASSQANTGELFF.

V usage is TRBV28 and J usage is TRBJ2-7; no clear D. Trimming removed 6 bases at V and 3 bases at J, with 9 bases between. Germline values: CDR1 MDHEN, CDR2 SYDVKM. CDR3 length equals 12 residues. The CDR3 nucleotides read TGTGCCAGCAGCCAAGGAAGCTACGAGCAGTACTTC. It encodes CASSQGSYEQYF.

This clone was observed a few times. The chain employs TRBV4-1 and TRBJ2-1; 7 bases line up with TRBD2. Germline CDR1 is MGHRA and CDR2 is YSYEKL. Germline trimming cut 2 bases from V and 6 bases from J; bases unmatched to any gene: 7. CDR3 size: 15 residues. CDR3: CASSQYVTSANEQFF. The CDR3, as DNA: TGCGCCAGCAGCCAATACGTTACTAGCGCCAATGAGCAGTTCTTC.

The rearrangement links TRBV16 to TRBJ1-6, with 7 positions matching TRBD1. After removal of 0 bases from V and 7 bases from J, the junction contained 6 bases not matched to a gene. The length of the CDR3 is 16 residues. In germline, CDR1 is KGHSY, CDR2 FQNENV. The CDR3 reads CASSQSGDRDNSPLHF. In DNA form, the CDR3 reads TGTGCCAGCAGCCAATCAGGTGACAGGGACAATTCACCCCTCCACTTT. Drawing the rest from reference TRBV16 and TRBJ1-6, the complete variable domain is GEEVAQTPKHLVRGEGQKAKLYCAPIKGHSYVFWYQQVLKNEFKFLISFQNENVFDETGMPKERFSAKCLPNSPCSLEIQATKLEDSAVYFCASSQSGDRDNSPLHFGNGTRLTVT.

V is TRBV5-8 and J is TRBJ1-1; no clear D gene. V lost 5 bases and J 3 bases, leaving 23 bases between the germline ends. CDR1 is SGHTS and CDR2 is YDEGEE in the germline V gene. The CDR3 has 17 residues. This CDR3 is CASSYVLLPGKHTEAFF. For the CDR3, the DNA is TGTGCCAGCAGTTACGTACTGCTCCCGGGGAAGCACACTGAAGCTTTCTTT.

CDR3 nucleotides: TGTGCCAGCAGTCCCGGGACAGATACGCAGTATTTT. Amino acid sequence: CASSPGTDTQYF. The chain is built from TRBV12-3 or TRBV12-4 and TRBJ2-3; D unresolved. There are 12 residues in the CDR3. V was pared by 5 bases and J by 3 bases, with 6 bases between.

This clone was seen just once. The chain combines TRBV5-5 with TRBJ1-2; D remains unclear. V lost 0 bases and J lost 4, with 13 bases in between. There are 15 residues in the CDR3. CDR1 and CDR2 (germline): SGHKS, YYEKEE (reference sequence). DNA of the CDR3: TGTGCCAGCAGCTTGGGACCCGCAGACTTCTATGGCTACACCTTC. Protein: CASSLGPADFYGYTF.

The table lists this clone with a count of one. The chain employs TRBV3-1 (or the pseudogene TRBV3-2) and TRBJ1-2; a weak D match, TRBD1 (6 bases). Looked up from germline, CDR1 is LGHDT and CDR2 is YNNKEL (reference sequence). The CDR3 spans 16 residues. Trimming shortened V by 4 bases and J by 6 bases, and 21 bases separated the two germline ends. CDR3 protein: CASSPRGSDSWNGYTF. CDR3 DNA: TGTGCCAGCAGCCCCCGAGGGTCGGACAGTTGGAATGGCTACACCTTC.